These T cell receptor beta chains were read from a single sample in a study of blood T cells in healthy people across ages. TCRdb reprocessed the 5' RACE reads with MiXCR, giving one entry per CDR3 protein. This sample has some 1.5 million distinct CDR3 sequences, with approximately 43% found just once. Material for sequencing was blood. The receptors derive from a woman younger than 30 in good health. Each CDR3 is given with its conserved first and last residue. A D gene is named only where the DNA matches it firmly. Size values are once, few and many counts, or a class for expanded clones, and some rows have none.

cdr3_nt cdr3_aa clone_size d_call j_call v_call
TGCAGAGTGCTGAGGGGGGCTCGTTACACAGATACGCAGTATTTT CRVLRGARYTDTQYF few . TRBJ2-3 TRBV20-1
TGTGCCAGCAGCCAAGGTGGGCTAGCGGTAATCCAAGAGACCCAGTACTTC CASSQGGLAVIQETQYF few TRBD2 TRBJ2-5 TRBV3-1
TGCAGTGCTAGGGGCGAGGTCAAAAACATTCAGTACTTC CSARGEVKNIQYF . . TRBJ2-4 TRBV20-1
TGTGCCATCAGTGACAGGACAGGTGAAAAACTGTTTTTT CAISDRTGEKLFF . TRBD1 TRBJ1-4 TRBV10-3
TGCAGTGCTATACGACAGAGCAATCAGCCCCAGCATTTT CSAIRQSNQPQHF . . TRBJ1-5 TRBV20-1
TGTGCCAGCAGCCACATCCGGGGTCACTATGGCTACACCTTC CASSHIRGHYGYTF . . TRBJ1-2 TRBV3-1
TGTGCCAGCACCAGACAGGGAGGTCTTGGTAATGAGCAGTTCTTC CASTRQGGLGNEQFF . . TRBJ2-1 TRBV7-9
TGCAGTGCCCCAGGGTCTTCGCAGTATTTT CSAPGSSQYF . . TRBJ2-3 TRBV20-1
TGCAGTGGCTTAATCATTTCCACAGATACGCAGTATTTT CSGLIISTDTQYF . . TRBJ2-3 TRBV20-1
TGTGCCAGCAGCTTGTTTTCGGGGGAGGAGTTCTTC CASSLFSGEEFF . . TRBJ2-1 TRBV5-6
TGTGCCAGCAGCCAAGATCGGCCTCACTCTGGAAACACCATATATTTT CASSQDRPHSGNTIYF . . TRBJ1-3 TRBV4-2
TGTGCCAGCAGCGATTGGGACAGGGAGGCAGGAAACACCATATATTTT CASSDWDREAGNTIYF . TRBD1 TRBJ1-3 TRBV3-1
TGCAGTGCTAGAGGGGGCAAGGAGCAGTTCTTC CSARGGKEQFF . . TRBJ2-1 TRBV20-1
TGTGCCAGCACCCGGGGGACCCCTTCCTACGAGCAGTACTTC CASTRGTPSYEQYF few . TRBJ2-7 TRBV5-8
TGTGCCAGCAGCTTAGAGGGGGCCGTGGGACTAGCGATCAATGAGCAGTTCTTC CASSLEGAVGLAINEQFF . TRBD2 TRBJ2-1 TRBV7-6
TGTGCCAGCAGCCCCGCTAACTACAATGAGCAGTACTTC CASSPANYNEQYF . . TRBJ2-7 TRBV6-2/TRBV6-3
TGTGCCAGCAGCATGCTCACCTTCAGCCGGCCGGCGAACACTGAAGCTTTCTTT CASSMLTFSRPANTEAFF . . TRBJ1-1 TRBV28
TGTGCCAGCAGCTTAAGAACTAGATTCTCCGTGACCTACAATGAGCAGTTCTTC CASSLRTRFSVTYNEQFF few . TRBJ2-1 TRBV7-9
TGCGGCGTTGATTGGGGGGCGGGCTACGAGCAGTACTTC CGVDWGAGYEQYF . . TRBJ2-7 TRBV29-1
TGTGCCAGCAGTTTGTTTGCGAGCGGGGTGGGAGATGAGCAGTTCTTC CASSLFASGVGDEQFF . TRBD2 TRBJ2-1 TRBV12-3/TRBV12-4
TGCAGTGCTAGAGGGGACTTTGACTACGAGCAGTACTTC CSARGDFDYEQYF few . TRBJ2-7 TRBV20-1
TGCAGTGCCCCAAGGACACCGAACACCGGGGAGCTGTTTTTT CSAPRTPNTGELFF . . TRBJ2-2 TRBV20-1
TGCGCCAGCAGCCAAGGTGACGCGTACAATGAGCAGTTCTTC CASSQGDAYNEQFF few . TRBJ2-1 TRBV4-1
TGTGCCAGTAGTGCTGGATGGGGGTTAGCTGAAGCTTTCTTT CASSAGWGLAEAFF . . TRBJ1-1 TRBV19
TGTGCCAGCAGCTCCGGGGGGGGCAGTAACTATGGCTACACCTTC CASSSGGGSNYGYTF . . TRBJ1-2 TRBV7-2
TGCAGTGCTAGAGATTTAGCGGGAGAACGTAATGAGCAGTTCTTC CSARDLAGERNEQFF . TRBD2 TRBJ2-1 TRBV20-1
TGCGCCAGCCAGACCCAGGCGATTAACACAGATACGCAGTATTTT CASQTQAINTDTQYF . . TRBJ2-3 TRBV5-1
TGTGCCAGCAGTCACGGACTAGCGGGAGGTCCGTTGTACGAGCAGTACTTC CASSHGLAGGPLYEQYF . TRBD2 TRBJ2-7 TRBV7-2
TGTGCCAGCAGTTCAACTAGCGGTGGAAGGGGAAATGAGCAGTTCTTC CASSSTSGGRGNEQFF few TRBD2 TRBJ2-1 TRBV6-2/TRBV6-3
TGTGCCAGCACCCCGGGGTTCTCTGAAGCTTTCTTT CASTPGFSEAFF few . TRBJ1-1 TRBV12-3/TRBV12-4
TGTGCCAGCAGCGACCCCAGGTACGGTGGTCATAACACTGAAGCTTTCTTT CASSDPRYGGHNTEAFF few . TRBJ1-1 TRBV9
TGCAGCGTCAGAAGACAGAACTACGAGCAGTACTTC CSVRRQNYEQYF . . TRBJ2-7 TRBV29-1
TGCGCCAGCAGCCCGAGTGTTAGCGGGAATTACAATGAGCAGTACTTC CASSPSVSGNYNEQYF . TRBD2 TRBJ2-5 TRBV4-3
TGTGCCAGCAGCCCTCCGGGACAGCTCTATGGCTACACCTTC CASSPPGQLYGYTF . TRBD1 TRBJ1-2 TRBV7-9
TGCGCCAGCAGCCCCACCAGCGGGGGGAACTACAATGAGCAGTTCTTC CASSPTSGGNYNEQFF . TRBD2 TRBJ2-1 TRBV5-1
TGCAGCGTGACCAAACTAGCGGGGCCCTACAATGAGCAGTTCTTC CSVTKLAGPYNEQFF . TRBD2 TRBJ2-1 TRBV29-1
TGCAGTGCTAGAGAAGAGACCTACACCGGGGAGCTGTTTTTT CSAREETYTGELFF few . TRBJ2-2 TRBV20-1
TGCGCCAGCAGCTATCACAGTAGGCTGTGGAGGACCCAGTACTTC CASSYHSRLWRTQYF few . TRBJ2-5 TRBV5-1
TGCAGTGCGTCAACGAGCTCCTACAATGAGCAGTACTTC CSASTSSYNEQYF . . TRBJ2-7 TRBV20-1
TGTGCCATCAGTGACAGCTCCTACGAGCAGTACTTC CAISDSSYEQYF many . TRBJ2-7 TRBV10-3
TGTGCCAGCAGCCCGGGGGTATACACTGAAGCTTTCTTT CASSPGVYTEAFF few . TRBJ1-1 TRBV5-6
TGTGCCAGCAGCCAAGATTCGGTTCCGGCAGGGGGCTTCTCCTACGAGCAGTACTTC CASSQDSVPAGGFSYEQYF few TRBD1 TRBJ2-7 TRBV14
TGTGCCAGTAGTCCCGGGGTCTACTATGGCTACACCTTC CASSPGVYYGYTF . . TRBJ1-2 TRBV19
TGTGCCACCAGCGGGTGGGGGCTCACAGATACGCAGTATTTT CATSGWGLTDTQYF . . TRBJ2-3 TRBV15
TGTGCCAGCAGCGGCGGTTGGGGGGGGCAGGATGGCTACACCTTC CASSGGWGGQDGYTF few . TRBJ1-2 TRBV9
TGTGCCAGCAGCTTGGAATGGCGAGAAGAGCAGTTCTTC CASSLEWREEQFF few . TRBJ2-1 TRBV5-6
TGTGCCAGCCGGCTTAGGGGACTGAACACTGAAGCTTTCTTT CASRLRGLNTEAFF few . TRBJ1-1 TRBV7-8